Listed below are T cell receptor beta chains from one sample, sequenced in a study of graft-versus-host responses after intestinal transplantation. These receptors have no identified antigens. Produced via immunoSEQ multiplex PCR; TCRdb's table is partial and in-frame only. The sample lists some 100,000 clones, roughly 87% occurring once. The specimen comprised unstimulated CD4+ T cells sorted from spleen or lymph node cells, sampled before transplant. All receptors derive from a human donor who was the organ donor for an intestinal transplant. Both conserved end residues are part of each CDR3. The D gene is left open where the match is weak. Some rows have no size entry. The others give once, few or many, or a class for an expanded clone.

clone size,V gene,D gene,J gene,CDR3 DNA,CDR3 protein
NA,TRBV2,NA,TRBJ2-7,TGTGCCAGCAGGAAAGACGGAACCTACGAGCAGTACTTC,CASRKDGTYEQYF
NA,TRBV7-2,NA,TRBJ2-1,TGTGCCAGCAGCGGGCACAGTTCCTACAATGAGCAGTTCTTC,CASSGHSSYNEQFF
few,TRBV10-3,TRBD1,TRBJ1-1,TGTGCCATCAGTGGACAGGGATTCACTGAAGCTTTCTTT,CAISGQGFTEAFF
NA,TRBV29-1,TRBD2,TRBJ2-1,TGCAGCGTTGCTAGCGGGGGACACAATGAGCAGTTCTTC,CSVASGGHNEQFF
once,TRBV28,NA,TRBJ1-5,TGTGCCAGCAGTTTTAGGGGCGAAAATCAGCCCCAGCATTTT,CASSFRGENQPQHF
NA,TRBV6-5,NA,TRBJ1-2,TGTGCCACGTGGCGGGGGGCTAACGACTATGGCTACACCTTC,CATWRGANDYGYTF
NA,TRBV29-1,NA,TRBJ2-1,TGCAGCGTTGTACGGGGCTACAATGAGCAGTTCTTC,CSVVRGYNEQFF
NA,TRBV18,TRBD2,TRBJ2-1,TGTGCCAGCTCACACCCGGGACTAGTCTTGAATGAGCAGTTCTTC,CASSHPGLVLNEQFF
NA,TRBV7-2,NA,TRBJ1-5,TGTGCCAGCAGCTTAGTAGGAGGGATAGGCAATCAGCCCCAGCATTTT,CASSLVGGIGNQPQHF
NA,TRBV28,NA,TRBJ1-5,TGTGCCAGCAGTCTCCTGGAGGGGGGTAGCAATCAGCCCCAGCATTTT,CASSLLEGGSNQPQHF
NA,TRBV6-1,NA,TRBJ2-7,TGTGCCAGCAGAACCACGGGGGACCTCACCTACGAGCAGTACTTC,CASRTTGDLTYEQYF
few,TRBV5-6,NA,TRBJ1-6,TGTGCCAGCAGCTTGGTACAGAATAATTCACCCCTCCACTTT,CASSLVQNNSPLHF
NA,TRBV15,NA,TRBJ1-2,TGTGCCACCAGCAGAGATCGGGCAGCCAACAACTATGGCTACACCTTC,CATSRDRAANNYGYTF
NA,TRBV5-1,NA,TRBJ1-1,TGCGCCAGCAGCGACGGGGTCCTTTGGCCTCCTGAAGCTTTCTTT,CASSDGVLWPPEAFF
NA,TRBV6-5,NA,TRBJ1-1,TGTGCCAGCAGCGACTGGGACACCCGGACTGAAGCTTTCTTT,CASSDWDTRTEAFF
NA,TRBV6-6,NA,TRBJ1-6,TGTGCCAGCAGTTATATCAGGGCCTCCTCCCATTCACCCCTCCACTTT,CASSYIRASSHSPLHF
few,TRBV6-1,TRBD1,TRBJ2-7,TGTGCCAGCAGTAAACCTCGGACAGGAAGCAACGAGCAGTACTTC,CASSKPRTGSNEQYF
NA,TRBV18,NA,TRBJ1-5,TGTGCCAGCTCTACCGGGGCCCCGCATGGTCAGCCCCAGCATTTT,CASSTGAPHGQPQHF
NA,TRBV28,NA,TRBJ2-5,TGTGCCAGCAGTTTTGGGGTGGGGGAGACCCAGTACTTC,CASSFGVGETQYF
NA,TRBV11-2,NA,TRBJ2-7,TGTGCCAGCAGCTTAGGATCTAGCAAATACGAGCAGTACTTC,CASSLGSSKYEQYF
NA,TRBV30,TRBD2,TRBJ2-5,TGTGCCTGGAGCTTAGGAGGGCGGGGGGTCCAGTACTTC,CAWSLGGRGVQYF
NA,TRBV6-1,NA,TRBJ2-7,TGTGCCAGCAGGATTGAAAGCTCCTACGAGCAGTACTTC,CASRIESSYEQYF
NA,TRBV30,NA,TRBJ1-5,TGTGCCTGGAGTGTATTTGGAGGTCAGCCCCAGCATTTT,CAWSVFGGQPQHF
NA,TRBV30,NA,TRBJ2-7,TGTGCCTGGAGTTTGGGTTTCTCCTACGAGCAGTACTTC,CAWSLGFSYEQYF
NA,TRBV5-4,NA,TRBJ2-4,TGTGCCAGCAGCGCCTTAGAAAAGGACATTCAGTACTTC,CASSALEKDIQYF
NA,TRBV19,TRBD1,TRBJ2-6,TGTGCCAGTAGTGGGGGACAGCTATTATCTGGGGCCAACGTCCTGACTTTC,CASSGGQLLSGANVLTF
once,TRBV4-1,TRBD2,TRBJ2-3,TGCGCCAGCAGACTAGCGGGGGTGGGCACAGATACGCAGTATTTT,CASRLAGVGTDTQYF
NA,TRBV6-1,TRBD1,TRBJ1-2,TGTGCCAGCAGTGCCTTGGACAGGGGGGCCTATGGCTACACCTTC,CASSALDRGAYGYTF
NA,TRBV28,NA,TRBJ1-2,TGTGCCAGCAGTTTAATTTTAGACAACTCAAGTGGGTATGGCTACACCTTC,CASSLILDNSSGYGYTF
NA,TRBV10-3,NA,TRBJ1-6,TGTGCCATCAGTGAATCAGCATATAATTCACCCCTCCACTTT,CAISESAYNSPLHF
NA,TRBV30,TRBD1,TRBJ1-5,TGTGCCACCTCCGGGACAGGGAGTTTGAGCAATCAGCCCCAGCATTTT,CATSGTGSLSNQPQHF
NA,TRBV7-8,TRBD1,TRBJ1-2,TGTGCCAGCAGCTCCCGGACAGGGAAAGGTAGTGGCTACACCTTC,CASSSRTGKGSGYTF
NA,TRBV6-5,TRBD1,TRBJ1-4,TGTGCCAGTAGCAGGGGGCTTGGAGAAAAACTGTTTTTT,CASSRGLGEKLFF
NA,TRBV2,NA,TRBJ2-7,TGTGCCAGCAGTGAGCAGGGGTACTACGAGCAGTACTTC,CASSEQGYYEQYF
NA,TRBV30,NA,TRBJ2-2,TGTGCCTGGAGTGTGGTTAGGAACACCGGGGAGCTGTTTTTT,CAWSVVRNTGELFF
NA,TRBV7-9,TRBD1,TRBJ2-7,TGTGCCAGCAGCTGGACAGGGCCCGAGCAGTACTTC,CASSWTGPEQYF
NA,TRBV14,NA,TRBJ1-3,TGTGCCAGCAGCCAGCAGGGGAGCTCTGGAAACACCATATATTTT,CASSQQGSSGNTIYF
NA,TRBV5-1,NA,TRBJ1-2,TGCGCCAGCAGCTTGGACAGCTATTATGGCTACACCTTC,CASSLDSYYGYTF
few,TRBV5-4,TRBD1,TRBJ1-1,TGTGCCAGCAGTCCTGACAGGGGGCTGAACACTGAAGCTTTCTTT,CASSPDRGLNTEAFF
NA,TRBV6-5,NA,TRBJ1-1,TGTGCCAGCTTAGGGGAGAGGGGAGCGAACACTGAAGCTTTCTTT,CASLGERGANTEAFF
few,TRBV5-3,NA,TRBJ1-5,TGTGCCAGAAGCTGTAAGTGTAGCAATCAGCCCCAGCATTTT,CARSCKCSNQPQHF
NA,TRBV7-2,TRBD1,TRBJ1-5,TGTGCCAGCAGCTTCACAGGGGATCAGCCCCAGCATTTT,CASSFTGDQPQHF
few,TRBV7-9,NA,TRBJ1-2,TGTGCCAGCAGCTTAGATGCCAGGGTGAGCGGCTACACCTTC,CASSLDARVSGYTF
NA,TRBV28,NA,TRBJ1-2,TGTGCCAGTACTATGGGAGGGATCAATGGCTACACCTTC,CASTMGGINGYTF
NA,TRBV11-2,NA,TRBJ2-3,TGTGCCAGCAGCTTTGGACAGTCCAGAGATACGCAGTATTTT,CASSFGQSRDTQYF
NA,TRBV15,TRBD1,TRBJ2-1,TGTGCCACCAGCAGAGATAACGCAGGGGGTAATGAGCAGTTCTTC,CATSRDNAGGNEQFF
NA,TRBV5-1,NA,TRBJ2-3,TGCGCCAGCAGCTTGAGGGGGGCAGATACGCAGTATTTT,CASSLRGADTQYF
NA,TRBV7-2,TRBD2,TRBJ2-6,TGTGCCAGCAGCCCCAGCGGGGGGGCTTCTGGGGCCAACGTCCTGACTTTC,CASSPSGGASGANVLTF
few,TRBV10-1,TRBD1,TRBJ1-5,TGCGCCAGCAGTGCCCCGACAGGGCGGCAGCCCCAGCATTTT,CASSAPTGRQPQHF
NA,TRBV5-6,NA,TRBJ2-3,TGTGCCAGTCTGGTGCAGGGCACAGATACGCAGTATTTT,CASLVQGTDTQYF
few,TRBV28,NA,TRBJ1-4,TGTGCCAGCAGTTTTGTCGGGACAACTAATGAAAAACTGTTTTTT,CASSFVGTTNEKLFF
NA,TRBV30,NA,TRBJ1-6,TGTGCCTGGAGTAGGGGGTTCTCCTATAATTCACCCCTCCACTTT,CAWSRGFSYNSPLHF
NA,TRBV28,NA,TRBJ1-1,TGTGCCAGCAGTTTCTTCGGGATGTCGGGGAACACTGAAGCTTTCTTT,CASSFFGMSGNTEAFF